At least ten counts were recorded for the clone carrying this T cell receptor (beta chain). Its antigen is as yet unknown. This specimen comes from a study of neurological immune-mediated disorders. Findings and limits, study-wide: The most TCR clonal expansion was seen in HTLV-1-associated myelopathy, whereas the least was seen in multiple sclerosis, below the level in healthy controls. The absence of shared CDR3 amino acid sequences among expanded clones across subjects suggests private repertoires in all groups.

The germline V gene has CDR1 MNHEY and CDR2 SVGAGI. The CDR3 is made up of 14 amino acids. Trimming cost V 6 bases and J 5 bases; bases outside gene matches: 9. Synthesis of cDNA was performed by 5'RACE using 10-nucleotide random UMIs. MiXCR was run by TCRdb on the 5' RACE reads, yielding one entry per CDR3 protein. Altogether some 68,000 distinct CDR3 sequences are present, approximately 14% being singletons, with the ten largest covering 4.5% to 5.5%. Time point denoted: longitudinal time-point 1 (baseline). The unsorted libraries were made from 2 million PBMCs kept at -80 C. This clonotype originated in a female donor with HTLV-1-associated myelopathy (HAM/TSP). Source material: PBMCs. This sequence joins TRBV6-5 and TRBJ1-2; the match to TRBD1 covers 7 bases. The CDR3 coding sequence is TGTGCCAGCAGCTATGGAGACAGGGCGTATGGCTACACCTTC. It yields the protein CASSYGDRAYGYTF.